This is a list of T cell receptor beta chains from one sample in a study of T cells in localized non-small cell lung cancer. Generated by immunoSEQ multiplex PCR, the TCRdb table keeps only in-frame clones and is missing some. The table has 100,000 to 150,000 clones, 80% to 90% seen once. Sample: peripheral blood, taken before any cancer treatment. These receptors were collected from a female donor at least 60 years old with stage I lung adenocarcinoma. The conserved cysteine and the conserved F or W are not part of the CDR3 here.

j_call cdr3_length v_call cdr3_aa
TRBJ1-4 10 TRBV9 ASSVRGEKLF
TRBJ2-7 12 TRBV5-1 ASSLEGLAYEQY
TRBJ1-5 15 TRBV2 ASSGIPGTGVGQPQH
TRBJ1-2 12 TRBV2 ASRDRGEVYGYT
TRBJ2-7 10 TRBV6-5 GAGAVTYEQY
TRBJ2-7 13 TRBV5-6 ASSSRIGPAYEQY
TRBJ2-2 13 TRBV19 ASSIGSVSTGELF
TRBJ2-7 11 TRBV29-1 SVEMAASYEQY
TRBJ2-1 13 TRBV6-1 ASSDAERAYNEQF
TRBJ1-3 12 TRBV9 ASSVTVSGNTIY
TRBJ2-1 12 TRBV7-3 ASSPRGRAVEQF
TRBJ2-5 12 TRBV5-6 ASSTRRFQETQY
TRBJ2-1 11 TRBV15 ATSRDLEYEQF
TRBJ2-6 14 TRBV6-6 ASRRGGSSGANVLT
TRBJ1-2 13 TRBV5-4 ASSSPRQGPSGYT
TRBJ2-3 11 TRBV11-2 ASSLPTTDTQY
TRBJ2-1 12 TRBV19 ASRTGGANNEQF
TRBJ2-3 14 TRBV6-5 ASSSERGRGPDTQY
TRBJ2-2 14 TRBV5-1 ASSLDAAGVAGELF
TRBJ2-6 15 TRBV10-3 AISMTSSSTGANVLT
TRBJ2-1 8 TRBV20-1 SVRPYHEF
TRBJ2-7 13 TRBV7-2 ASSGRTSGNYEQY
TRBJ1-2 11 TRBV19 ASSMGPEYGYT
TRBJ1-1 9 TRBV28 ATYPQGKAF
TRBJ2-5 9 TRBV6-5 ASSYSETQY
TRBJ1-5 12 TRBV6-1 ASSEATKGQPQH
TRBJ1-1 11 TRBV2 ASSDPGRTEAF
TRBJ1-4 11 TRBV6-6 ASGTPGREKLF
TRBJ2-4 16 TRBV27 ASSRTSGSGFGKNIQY
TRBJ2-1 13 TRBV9 ASSPYGGSYNEQF
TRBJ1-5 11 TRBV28 AGGQLSNQPQH
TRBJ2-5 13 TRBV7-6 ASSLETSPQETQY
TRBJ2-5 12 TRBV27 ASSLGDPQSPQY
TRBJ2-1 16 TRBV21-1 ASSKFPGVTSGYNEQF
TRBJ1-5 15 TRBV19 ASRRDGTAYSNQPQH
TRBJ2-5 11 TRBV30 AWSVPGGETQY
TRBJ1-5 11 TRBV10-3 AISWDEGQPQH
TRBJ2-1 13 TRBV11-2 ASSRTRPPPHEQF
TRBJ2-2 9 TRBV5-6 ASFGGGELF
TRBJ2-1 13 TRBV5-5 ASSRGEESYNEQF
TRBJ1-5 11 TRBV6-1 ASSFQSNQPQH
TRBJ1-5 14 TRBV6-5 ASSCDQGARNQPQH
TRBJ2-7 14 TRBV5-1 ASSPRGQPSSYEQY
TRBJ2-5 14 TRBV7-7 ASSPTGVAVQETQY
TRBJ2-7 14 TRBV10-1 ASSEGTSGSSYEQY